This T cell receptor (beta chain) was identified in a study of Ad26.COV2.S vaccination and SARS-CoV-2 variants. The method was immunoSEQ multiplex PCR; TCRdb's version includes in-frame clones alone and lacks a portion of them. This repertoire shows over 400,000 clones, around 92% found once; its top ten account for more than 1.5%. The treatment denotes: about 20 received Ad26.COV2.S at low or high dose, single or two shots; about 5 received placebo; per-sample allocation not given. Samples came from day 63 after the first vaccine or placebo injection. Germline V gene lookup returns CDR1 MNHEY and CDR2 SMNVEV (reference sequence). CDR3 length: 18 amino acids. Trimming stripped 4 bases from V and 2 bases from J, with 20 bases between.

The source was peripheral blood, collected in a trial of Ad26.COV2.S vaccine versus placebo. J is TRBJ2-2 and V is TRBV27; D remains ambiguous. This TCR was sampled from a person between 18 and 65 years old who received the Ad26.COV2.S COVID-19 vaccine or a placebo. The CDR3: CASSSVGLRSVNTGELFF. The CDR3 DNA sequence: TGTGCCAGCAGTTCCGTAGGCCTTAGATCCGTAAACACCGGGGAGCTGTTTTTT.